This TCR beta chain was sequenced for a study of shared clonotypes between healthy human individuals. For the study at large: The plates for each donor numbered three CD4 naive, three CD4 memory, two CD8 naive and one CD8 memory.

Notes on this clone: Antigen unknown.

Donors comprised healthy HIV-negative adults lacking recent acute infections or vaccinations. With 6 bases clipped from V and 2 bases from J, the junction kept 7 bases outside the gene matches. CDR1 is LNHDA and CDR2 is SQIVND in the germline V gene (reference sequence). The CDR3 has 15 residues. TCRdb's copy holds only in-frame clones and misses some; the assay was immunoSEQ multiplex PCR. The repertoire holds some 2.4 million clones, over 85% seen once, with about 0.38% in the top ten. Findings and limits, study-wide: Among donors, clonotype sharing was expected to be affected by sequencing depth.

This chain uses TRBV19 with TRBJ2-7, with TRBD2 matching over 10 bases. The sequencing sample was made of naive CD4+ T cells from PBMCs. Indicated subset: CD45RA+ positively selected. The clonotype comes from a young man in good health. Some clones in this sample may be carry-over from other donors' samples. The CDR3 nucleotides read TGTGCCAGTAGCCAGACTAGCGGGCCTACCTACGAGCAGTACTTC. Translated: CASSQTSGPTYEQYF.